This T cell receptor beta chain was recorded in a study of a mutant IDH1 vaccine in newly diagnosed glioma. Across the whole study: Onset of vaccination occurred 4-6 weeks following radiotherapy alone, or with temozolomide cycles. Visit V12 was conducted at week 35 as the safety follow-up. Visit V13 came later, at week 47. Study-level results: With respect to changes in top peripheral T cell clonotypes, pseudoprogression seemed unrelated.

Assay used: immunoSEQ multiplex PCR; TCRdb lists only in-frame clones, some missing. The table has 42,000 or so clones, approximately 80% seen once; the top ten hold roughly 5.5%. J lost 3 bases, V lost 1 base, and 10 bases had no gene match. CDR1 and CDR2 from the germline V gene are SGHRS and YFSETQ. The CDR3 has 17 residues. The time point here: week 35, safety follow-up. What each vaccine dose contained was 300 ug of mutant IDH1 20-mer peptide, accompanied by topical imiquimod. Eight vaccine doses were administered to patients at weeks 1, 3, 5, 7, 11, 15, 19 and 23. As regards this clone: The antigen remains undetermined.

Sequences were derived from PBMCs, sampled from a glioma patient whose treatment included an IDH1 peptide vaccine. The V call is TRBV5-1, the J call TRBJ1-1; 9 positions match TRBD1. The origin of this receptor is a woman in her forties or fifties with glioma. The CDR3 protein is CASSLRQGGRGDTEAFF. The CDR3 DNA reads TGCGCCAGCAGCTTGAGACAGGGGGGAAGGGGAGACACTGAAGCTTTCTTT.